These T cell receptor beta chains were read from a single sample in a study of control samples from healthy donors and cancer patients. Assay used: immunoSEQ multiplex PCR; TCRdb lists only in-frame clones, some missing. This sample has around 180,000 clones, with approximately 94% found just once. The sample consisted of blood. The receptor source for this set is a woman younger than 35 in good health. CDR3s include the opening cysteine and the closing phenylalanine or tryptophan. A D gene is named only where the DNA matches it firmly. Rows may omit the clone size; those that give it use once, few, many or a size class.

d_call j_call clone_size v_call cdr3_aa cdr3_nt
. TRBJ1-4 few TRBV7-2 CASRPDATNEKLFF TGTGCCAGCAGGCCGGATGCAACTAATGAAAAACTGTTTTTT
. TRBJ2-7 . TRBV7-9 CASSLEVGNYEQYF TGTGCCAGCAGCTTAGAAGTCGGTAACTACGAGCAGTACTTC
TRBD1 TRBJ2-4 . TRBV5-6 CASSPMTGGGDIQYF TGTGCCAGCAGCCCAATGACAGGGGGTGGGGACATTCAGTACTTC
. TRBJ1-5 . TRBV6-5 CASKIGEISNQPQHF TGTGCCAGCAAGATCGGAGAGATTAGCAATCAGCCCCAGCATTTT
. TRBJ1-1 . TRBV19 CASSATGTEAFF TGTGCCAGTAGTGCCACCGGGACAGAAGCTTTCTTT
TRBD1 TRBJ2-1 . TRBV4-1 CASSQDRAGGTYFYNEQFF TGCGCCAGCAGCCAAGATCGGGCAGGGGGCACTTATTTTTACAATGAGCAGTTCTTC
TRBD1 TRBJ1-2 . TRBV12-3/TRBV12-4 CASNLDRGGGYTF TGTGCCAGCAATCTCGACAGGGGAGGCGGCTACACCTTC
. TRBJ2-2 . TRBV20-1 CSAEGTGELFF TGCAGTGCTGAGGGAACCGGGGAGCTGTTTTTT
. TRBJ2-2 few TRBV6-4 CASSVKTVGDTGELFF TGTGCCAGCAGTGTCAAGACGGTTGGGGACACCGGGGAGCTGTTTTTT
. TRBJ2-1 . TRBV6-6 CASSQTYGGLSYNEQFF TGTGCCAGCAGTCAGACTTATGGAGGTCTCTCCTACAATGAGCAGTTCTTC
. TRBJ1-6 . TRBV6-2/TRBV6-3 CASSQQGGVSPLHF TGTGCCAGCAGTCAACAGGGAGGGGTTTCACCCCTCCACTTT
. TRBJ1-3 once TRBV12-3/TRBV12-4 CASRTGSGNTIYF TGTGCCAGCAGGACAGGCTCTGGAAACACCATATATTTT
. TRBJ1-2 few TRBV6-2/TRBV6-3 CASSRQAGPYGYTF TGTGCCAGCAGTAGACAGGCAGGGCCCTATGGCTACACCTTC
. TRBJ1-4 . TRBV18 CASSPAGAGSEKLFF TGTGCCAGCTCACCAGCAGGAGCTGGAAGCGAAAAACTGTTTTTT
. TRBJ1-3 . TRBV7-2 CASSLEGVGPDIYF TGTGCCAGCAGCTTAGAGGGAGTTGGGCCAGACATATATTTT
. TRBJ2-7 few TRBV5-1 CASSSAGTLFYEQYF TGCGCCAGCAGCTCGGCGGGGACCCTATTCTACGAGCAGTACTTC
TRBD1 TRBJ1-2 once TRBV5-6 CASSFPQGGNYGYTF TGTGCCAGCAGCTTTCCACAGGGGGGAAACTATGGCTACACCTTC
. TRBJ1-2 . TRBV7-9 CASSSTGYYGYTF TGTGCCAGCAGCTCGACAGGATACTATGGCTACACCTTC
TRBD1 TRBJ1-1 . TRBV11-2 CASSLGLGTGGKWAEAFF TGTGCCAGCAGCTTAGGCTTGGGAACAGGGGGCAAGTGGGCTGAAGCTTTCTTT
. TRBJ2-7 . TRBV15 CATSRGLSFDEQYF TGTGCCACCAGCAGAGGGCTTTCCTTTGACGAGCAGTACTTC
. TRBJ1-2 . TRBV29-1 CSVELGGYGYGYTF TGCAGCGTTGAGTTGGGCGGGTATGGCTATGGCTACACCTTC
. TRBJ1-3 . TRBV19 CASSPRTAFSGNTIYF TGTGCCAGTAGTCCCAGGACAGCTTTCTCTGGAAACACCATATATTTT
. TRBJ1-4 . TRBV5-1 CASSLNGGSPNEKLFF TGCGCCAGCAGCTTGAACGGTGGGAGTCCTAATGAAAAACTGTTTTTT
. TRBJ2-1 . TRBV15 CATSLALQDYNEQFF TGTGCCACCAGCCTAGCTTTACAGGACTACAATGAGCAGTTCTTC
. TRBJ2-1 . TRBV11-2 CASSPPLQANEQFF TGTGCCAGCAGCCCACCTCTACAAGCCAATGAGCAGTTCTTC
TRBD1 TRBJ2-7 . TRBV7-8 CASSIDRAVEQYF TGTGCCAGCAGCATTGACAGGGCCGTGGAGCAGTACTTC
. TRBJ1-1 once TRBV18 CASSPRAVNTEAFF TGTGCCAGCTCACCAAGGGCGGTGAACACTGAAGCTTTCTTT
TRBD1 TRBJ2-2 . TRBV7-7 CASSFGTANTGELFF TGTGCTAGCAGCTTTGGGACAGCGAACACCGGGGAGCTGTTTTTT
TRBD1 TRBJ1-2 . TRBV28 CASSLITGESYGYTF TGTGCCAGCAGTTTAATAACAGGGGAGAGCTATGGCTACACCTTC
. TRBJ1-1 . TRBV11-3 CASSKGHEAFF TGTGCCAGCAGCAAGGGCCATGAAGCTTTCTTT
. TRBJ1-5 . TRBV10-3 CAISEGQTLNQPQHF TGTGCCATCAGTGAGGGACAGACTCTAAATCAGCCCCAGCATTTT
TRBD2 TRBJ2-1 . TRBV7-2 CASRLTSGDSYNEQFF TGTGCCAGCCGATTGACTAGCGGGGACTCCTACAATGAGCAGTTCTTC
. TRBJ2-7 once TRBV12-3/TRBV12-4 CASSQGSESEQYF TGTGCCAGCAGCCAAGGAAGTGAAAGCGAGCAGTACTTC
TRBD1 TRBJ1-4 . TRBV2 CASWDREWEKLFF TGTGCCAGCTGGGACAGGGAGTGGGAAAAACTGTTTTTT
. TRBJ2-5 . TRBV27 CASSFLPGEETQYF TGTGCCAGCAGTTTTTTACCTGGGGAAGAGACCCAGTACTTC
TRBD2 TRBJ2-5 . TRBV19 CASSISGDSETQYF TGTGCCAGTAGTATAAGCGGGGATTCGGAGACCCAGTACTTC
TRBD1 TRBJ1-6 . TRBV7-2 CASSIQGSSYNSPLHF TGTGCCAGCAGCATACAGGGGAGCTCCTATAATTCACCCCTCCACTTT
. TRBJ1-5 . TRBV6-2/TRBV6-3 CASSYDASRGGQPQHF TGTGCCAGCAGTTACGACGCGTCGCGAGGAGGCCAGCCCCAGCATTTT
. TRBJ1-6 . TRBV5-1 CASSLGTASSYNSPLHF TGCGCCAGCAGCCTAGGGACTGCAAGCTCCTATAATTCACCCCTCCACTTT
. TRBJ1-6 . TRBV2 CASSRGGASYNSPLHF TGTGCCAGCAGTCGAGGGGGGGCCTCCTATAATTCACCCCTCCACTTT
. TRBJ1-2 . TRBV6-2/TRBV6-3 CASSPPDYPRYGYTF TGTGCCAGCAGTCCCCCCGACTACCCTAGGTATGGCTACACCTTC
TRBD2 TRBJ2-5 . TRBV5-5 CASSSRWGLAGETQYF TGTGCCAGCAGCTCCCGATGGGGACTAGCGGGGGAGACCCAGTACTTC
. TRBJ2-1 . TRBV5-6 CASSLWGNEQFF TGTGCCAGCAGCTTGTGGGGAAATGAGCAGTTCTTC
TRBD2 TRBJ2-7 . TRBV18 CASSPELASEQYF TGTGCCAGCTCACCAGAACTAGCGAGCGAGCAGTACTTC
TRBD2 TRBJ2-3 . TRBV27 CASSLREGDTQYF TGTGCCAGCAGTTTAAGGGAGGGAGATACGCAGTATTTT
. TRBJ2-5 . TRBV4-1 CASSQVGTQETQYF TGCGCCAGCAGCCAAGTCGGGACCCAAGAGACCCAGTACTTC
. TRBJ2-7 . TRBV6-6 CASSPTPLATSYEQYF TGTGCCAGCAGTCCAACCCCCCTGGCGACCTCCTACGAGCAGTACTTC
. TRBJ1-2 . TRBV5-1 CASSLTRQVNNYGYTF TGCGCCAGCAGCTTGACCCGACAGGTTAATAACTATGGCTACACCTTC